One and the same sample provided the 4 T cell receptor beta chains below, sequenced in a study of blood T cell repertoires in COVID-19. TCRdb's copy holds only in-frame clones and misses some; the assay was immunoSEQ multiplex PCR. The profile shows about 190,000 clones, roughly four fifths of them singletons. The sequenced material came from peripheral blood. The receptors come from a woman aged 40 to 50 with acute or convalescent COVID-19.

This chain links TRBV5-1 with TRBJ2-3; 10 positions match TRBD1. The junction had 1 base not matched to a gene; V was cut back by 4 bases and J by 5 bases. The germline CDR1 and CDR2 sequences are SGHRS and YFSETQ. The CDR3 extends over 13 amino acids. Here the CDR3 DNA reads TGCGCCAGCAGCGGACAGGGGGAAGATACGCAGTATTTT. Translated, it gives CASSGQGEDTQYF.

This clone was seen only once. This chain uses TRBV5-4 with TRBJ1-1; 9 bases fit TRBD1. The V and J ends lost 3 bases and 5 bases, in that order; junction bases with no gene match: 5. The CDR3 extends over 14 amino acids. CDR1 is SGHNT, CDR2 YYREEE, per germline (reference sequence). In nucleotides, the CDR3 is TGTGCCAGCAGCTCACAACAGGGGGCGACTGAAGCTTTCTTT. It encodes CASSSQQGATEAFF.

CDR3 DNA: TGTGCCAGCAGAGCCCGGGACAACACCTACGAGCAGTACTTC. It specifies CASRARDNTYEQYF. The rearrangement links TRBV21-1 to TRBJ2-7; the table's D call, TRBD1, was not checked against the DNA. TRBV21-1 is a pseudogene segment. CDR3 size: 14 residues.

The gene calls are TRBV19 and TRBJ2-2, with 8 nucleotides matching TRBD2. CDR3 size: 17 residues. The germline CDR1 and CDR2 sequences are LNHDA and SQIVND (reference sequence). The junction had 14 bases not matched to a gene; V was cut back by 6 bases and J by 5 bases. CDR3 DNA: TGTGCCAGTAGCTTTGGACGGAGCGGGGGTTTAACCGGGGAGCTGTTTTTT. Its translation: CASSFGRSGGLTGELFF.